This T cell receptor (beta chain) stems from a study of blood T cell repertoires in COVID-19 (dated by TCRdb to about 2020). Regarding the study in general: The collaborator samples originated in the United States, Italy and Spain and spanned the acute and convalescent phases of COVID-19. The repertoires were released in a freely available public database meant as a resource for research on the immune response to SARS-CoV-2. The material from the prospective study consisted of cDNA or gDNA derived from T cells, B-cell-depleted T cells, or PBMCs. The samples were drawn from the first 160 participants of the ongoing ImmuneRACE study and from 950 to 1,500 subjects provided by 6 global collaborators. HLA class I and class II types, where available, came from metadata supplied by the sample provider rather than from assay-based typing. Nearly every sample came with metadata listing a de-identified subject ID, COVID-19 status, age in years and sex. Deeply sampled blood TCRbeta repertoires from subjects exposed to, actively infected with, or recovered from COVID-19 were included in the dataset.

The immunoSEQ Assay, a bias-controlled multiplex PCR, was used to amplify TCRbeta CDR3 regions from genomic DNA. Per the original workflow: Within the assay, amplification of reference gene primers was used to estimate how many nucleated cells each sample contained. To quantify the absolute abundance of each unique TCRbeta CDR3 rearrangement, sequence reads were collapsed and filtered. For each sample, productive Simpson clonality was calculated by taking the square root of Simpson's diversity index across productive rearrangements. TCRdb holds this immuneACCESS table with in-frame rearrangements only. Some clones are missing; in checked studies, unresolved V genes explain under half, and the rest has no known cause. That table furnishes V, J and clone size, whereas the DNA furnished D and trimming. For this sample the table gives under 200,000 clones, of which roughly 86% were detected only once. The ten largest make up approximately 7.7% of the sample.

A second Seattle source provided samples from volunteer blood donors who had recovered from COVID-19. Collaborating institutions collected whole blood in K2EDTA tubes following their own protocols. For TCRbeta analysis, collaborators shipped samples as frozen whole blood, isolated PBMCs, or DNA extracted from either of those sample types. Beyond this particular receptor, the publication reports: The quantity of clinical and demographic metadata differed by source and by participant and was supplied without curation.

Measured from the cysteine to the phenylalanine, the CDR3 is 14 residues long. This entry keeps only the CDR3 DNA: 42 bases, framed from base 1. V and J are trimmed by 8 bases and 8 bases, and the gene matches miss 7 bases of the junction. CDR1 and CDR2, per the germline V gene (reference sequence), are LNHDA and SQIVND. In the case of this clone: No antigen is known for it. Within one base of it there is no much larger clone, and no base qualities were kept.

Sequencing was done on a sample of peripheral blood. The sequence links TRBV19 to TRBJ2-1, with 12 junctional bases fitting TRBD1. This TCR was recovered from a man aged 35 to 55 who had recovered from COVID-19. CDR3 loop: CASSLGTGGYEQFF. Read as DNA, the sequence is TGTGCCAGTTCCTTGGGGACAGGGGGCTATGAGCAGTTCTTC.